This is a list of T cell receptor beta chains from one sample in a study of cytomegalovirus exposure and HLA in healthy donors. Clones were sequenced by immunoSEQ multiplex PCR, and TCRdb holds only the in-frame ones, with some missing. The data hold about 130,000 clones, with about 81% observed a single time. What was sequenced was PBMCs. These receptors were taken from a woman aged 40 to 49 in good health and CMV-seropositive. Both conserved end residues are part of each CDR3. The D gene is left open where the match is weak. Clone size appears in some rows only: once, few, many, or a class for an expanded clone.

j_call: TRBJ2-2; d_call: .; v_call: TRBV9; clone_size: .; cdr3_aa: CASSVSGTGELFF; cdr3_nt: TGTGCCAGCAGCGTATCGGGTACCGGGGAGCTGTTTTTT
j_call: TRBJ2-5; d_call: .; v_call: TRBV6-1; clone_size: .; cdr3_aa: CASTGRGQETQYF; cdr3_nt: TGTGCCAGCACAGGACGGGGCCAAGAGACCCAGTACTTC
j_call: TRBJ1-2; d_call: .; v_call: TRBV28; clone_size: .; cdr3_aa: CASVTDYGYTF; cdr3_nt: TGTGCCAGCGTCACAGACTATGGCTACACCTTC
j_call: TRBJ2-2; d_call: TRBD2; v_call: TRBV2; clone_size: .; cdr3_aa: CASKGGANTGELFF; cdr3_nt: TGTGCCAGCAAGGGAGGGGCAAACACCGGGGAGCTGTTTTTT
j_call: TRBJ2-3; d_call: TRBD2; v_call: TRBV9; clone_size: .; cdr3_aa: CASSRAGGPPTDTQYF; cdr3_nt: TGTGCCAGCAGCCGGGCGGGAGGGCCGCCCACAGATACGCAGTATTTT
j_call: TRBJ2-5; d_call: .; v_call: TRBV28; clone_size: .; cdr3_aa: CASNRELETQYF; cdr3_nt: TGTGCCAGCAATCGGGAGCTAGAGACCCAGTACTTC
j_call: TRBJ2-6; d_call: TRBD1; v_call: TRBV28; clone_size: .; cdr3_aa: CASSLYQDRGATLSGANVLTF; cdr3_nt: TGTGCCAGCAGTTTATATCAGGACAGGGGGGCAACCCTCTCTGGGGCCAACGTCCTGACTTTC
j_call: TRBJ2-2; d_call: TRBD1; v_call: TRBV2; clone_size: .; cdr3_aa: CASIGTGETGELFF; cdr3_nt: TGTGCCAGCATAGGGACAGGGGAAACCGGGGAGCTGTTTTTT
j_call: TRBJ1-1; d_call: .; v_call: TRBV27; clone_size: .; cdr3_aa: CASSLRQARNTEAFF; cdr3_nt: TGTGCCAGCAGTTTAAGGCAGGCCAGGAACACTGAAGCTTTCTTT
j_call: TRBJ2-7; d_call: TRBD2; v_call: TRBV29-1; clone_size: .; cdr3_aa: CSVGGRAPYEQYF; cdr3_nt: TGCAGCGTTGGAGGGAGGGCCCCCTACGAGCAGTACTTC
j_call: TRBJ2-1; d_call: TRBD1; v_call: TRBV10-1; clone_size: .; cdr3_aa: CASARTGGSQFF; cdr3_nt: TGCGCCAGCGCCCGGACAGGGGGTTCGCAGTTCTTC
j_call: TRBJ2-1; d_call: .; v_call: TRBV14; clone_size: .; cdr3_aa: CASSQDPWTGGNEQFF; cdr3_nt: TGTGCCAGCAGCCAAGACCCCTGGACCGGGGGCAATGAGCAGTTCTTC
j_call: TRBJ2-1; d_call: TRBD1; v_call: TRBV5-4; clone_size: .; cdr3_aa: CASSWFGTAQTHNEQFF; cdr3_nt: TGTGCCAGCAGCTGGTTCGGGACAGCACAAACTCACAATGAGCAGTTCTTC
j_call: TRBJ1-5; d_call: .; v_call: TRBV4-2; clone_size: few; cdr3_aa: CASSGRRGNSNQPQHF; cdr3_nt: TGTGCCAGCAGCGGTAGAAGGGGGAACAGCAATCAGCCCCAGCATTTT
j_call: TRBJ2-3; d_call: TRBD2; v_call: TRBV28; clone_size: .; cdr3_aa: CASSPFGGGKGTQYF; cdr3_nt: TGTGCCAGCAGTCCTTTTGGCGGGGGGAAGGGTACGCAGTATTTT
j_call: TRBJ2-2; d_call: TRBD2; v_call: TRBV7-2; clone_size: .; cdr3_aa: CASSSVLTGGPRTGELFF; cdr3_nt: TGTGCCAGCAGCTCTGTCTTAACGGGAGGGCCCAGAACCGGGGAGCTGTTTTTT
j_call: TRBJ1-4; d_call: .; v_call: TRBV4-2; clone_size: .; cdr3_aa: CASSQGATATNEKLFF; cdr3_nt: TGTGCCAGCAGCCAAGGCGCGACAGCAACTAATGAAAAACTGTTTTTT
j_call: TRBJ2-7; d_call: .; v_call: TRBV28; clone_size: once; cdr3_aa: CASSLPVLEQYF; cdr3_nt: TGTGCCAGCAGTTTACCGGTTTTGGAGCAGTACTTC
j_call: TRBJ2-1; d_call: .; v_call: TRBV2; clone_size: .; cdr3_aa: CASSDTGEQFF; cdr3_nt: TGTGCCAGCAGTGATACGGGAGAGCAGTTCTTC
j_call: TRBJ2-1; d_call: TRBD2; v_call: TRBV6-5; clone_size: .; cdr3_aa: CASTLAGGNEQFF; cdr3_nt: TGTGCCAGCACGCTAGCGGGAGGCAATGAGCAGTTCTTC
j_call: TRBJ2-7; d_call: TRBD2; v_call: TRBV7-2; clone_size: .; cdr3_aa: CASSISGRDYEQYF; cdr3_nt: TGTGCCAGCAGCATTAGCGGGAGAGATTACGAGCAGTACTTC
j_call: TRBJ2-7; d_call: TRBD2; v_call: TRBV4-3; clone_size: few; cdr3_aa: CASSQQWVGGSMTYEQYF; cdr3_nt: TGCGCCAGCAGCCAACAATGGGTTGGCGGGAGTATGACCTACGAGCAGTACTTC
j_call: TRBJ2-1; d_call: .; v_call: TRBV6-6; clone_size: .; cdr3_aa: CASRESGLSYNEQFF; cdr3_nt: TGTGCCAGCAGGGAAAGCGGGTTAAGCTACAATGAGCAGTTCTTC
j_call: TRBJ1-1; d_call: .; v_call: TRBV1; clone_size: .; cdr3_aa: CTSSPPFFPRQGSTEAFF; cdr3_nt: TGCACCAGCAGCCCCCCCTTTTTCCCCCGACAGGGATCCACTGAAGCTTTCTTT
j_call: TRBJ2-2; d_call: .; v_call: TRBV5-1; clone_size: once; cdr3_aa: CASSLSLGNTGELFF; cdr3_nt: TGCGCCAGCAGCTTGTCCCTAGGGAACACCGGGGAGCTGTTTTTT
j_call: TRBJ1-1; d_call: .; v_call: TRBV5-6; clone_size: once; cdr3_aa: CASSRGGTEAFF; cdr3_nt: TGTGCCAGCAGCCGTGGCGGAACTGAAGCTTTCTTT
j_call: TRBJ1-2; d_call: .; v_call: TRBV19; clone_size: .; cdr3_aa: CAIDSGRTGYGYTF; cdr3_nt: TGTGCCATCGATTCAGGGCGAACTGGCTATGGCTACACCTTC
j_call: TRBJ1-2; d_call: TRBD1; v_call: TRBV11-2; clone_size: .; cdr3_aa: CASTLTRDRDYGYTF; cdr3_nt: TGTGCCAGCACACTAACCCGGGACAGGGACTATGGCTACACCTTC
j_call: TRBJ2-6; d_call: .; v_call: TRBV18; clone_size: .; cdr3_aa: CASSPPAGAEANVLTF; cdr3_nt: TGTGCCAGCTCACCACCGGCAGGGGCTGAGGCCAACGTCCTGACTTTC
j_call: TRBJ2-1; d_call: .; v_call: TRBV7-9; clone_size: .; cdr3_aa: CASSLEGPSEQFF; cdr3_nt: TGTGCCAGCAGCTTAGAGGGGCCCAGTGAGCAGTTCTTC
j_call: TRBJ1-1; d_call: .; v_call: TRBV27; clone_size: .; cdr3_aa: CASSLQGSTEAFF; cdr3_nt: TGTGCCAGCAGTTTACAGGGCAGCACTGAAGCTTTCTTT
j_call: TRBJ2-7; d_call: .; v_call: TRBV6-5; clone_size: .; cdr3_aa: CASTPRGPGDEQYF; cdr3_nt: TGTGCCAGCACCCCCCGGGGCCCAGGGGACGAGCAGTACTTC
j_call: TRBJ2-7; d_call: .; v_call: TRBV9; clone_size: .; cdr3_aa: CASSVGTEWGLTYEQYF; cdr3_nt: TGTGCCAGCAGCGTAGGTACGGAGTGGGGGCTCACCTACGAGCAGTACTTC
j_call: TRBJ2-2; d_call: TRBD2; v_call: TRBV9; clone_size: .; cdr3_aa: CASEAGVYTGELFF; cdr3_nt: TGTGCCAGCGAGGCGGGAGTGTACACCGGGGAGCTGTTTTTT
j_call: TRBJ2-3; d_call: .; v_call: TRBV5-4; clone_size: .; cdr3_aa: CASSLESRSTDTQYF; cdr3_nt: TGTGCCAGCAGCTTGGAATCGAGAAGCACAGATACGCAGTATTTT
j_call: TRBJ2-2; d_call: .; v_call: TRBV4-2; clone_size: .; cdr3_aa: CASSQDLLVRDPRGERFF; cdr3_nt: TGTGCCAGCAGCCAAGACCTCCTAGTGAGGGACCCCCGCGGGGAGCGGTTTTTT
j_call: TRBJ1-3; d_call: .; v_call: TRBV27; clone_size: .; cdr3_aa: CASSPGRTGNTIYF; cdr3_nt: TGTGCCAGCAGCCCCGGTCGCACTGGAAACACCATATATTTT
j_call: TRBJ1-4; d_call: .; v_call: TRBV21-1; clone_size: .; cdr3_aa: CASSKGELYLNEKLFF; cdr3_nt: TGTGCCAGCAGCAAAGGGGAGCTGTATCTTAATGAAAAACTGTTTTTT
j_call: TRBJ2-4; d_call: .; v_call: TRBV29-1; clone_size: few; cdr3_aa: CSAGTSKNIQYF; cdr3_nt: TGCAGCGCCGGGACAAGCAAAAACATTCAGTACTTC
j_call: TRBJ2-1; d_call: .; v_call: TRBV27; clone_size: .; cdr3_aa: CASSLWQADEQFF; cdr3_nt: TGTGCCAGCAGTTTATGGCAAGCGGATGAGCAGTTCTTC
j_call: TRBJ2-2; d_call: TRBD2; v_call: TRBV11-2; clone_size: once; cdr3_aa: CASSFEAGVGTGELFF; cdr3_nt: TGTGCCAGCAGCTTCGAAGCGGGAGTAGGAACCGGGGAGCTGTTTTTT
j_call: TRBJ2-3; d_call: TRBD1; v_call: TRBV19; clone_size: .; cdr3_aa: CASSPRDRFTTDTQYF; cdr3_nt: TGTGCCAGTAGTCCCCGGGACAGGTTCACCACAGATACGCAGTATTTT
j_call: TRBJ2-3; d_call: TRBD2; v_call: TRBV28; clone_size: .; cdr3_aa: CASSSSGGSTDTQYF; cdr3_nt: TGTGCCAGCAGTTCTAGCGGGGGTAGCACAGATACGCAGTATTTT
j_call: TRBJ2-7; d_call: TRBD2; v_call: TRBV18; clone_size: .; cdr3_aa: CASSPRVTSLDYEQYF; cdr3_nt: TGTGCCAGCTCACCCAGGGTGACTAGCCTAGATTACGAGCAGTACTTC
j_call: TRBJ2-1; d_call: .; v_call: TRBV21-1; clone_size: .; cdr3_aa: CASSKDWGGYNEQFF; cdr3_nt: TGTGCCAGCAGCAAAGACTGGGGGGGTTACAATGAGCAGTTCTTC
j_call: TRBJ2-1; d_call: TRBD2; v_call: TRBV7-3; clone_size: .; cdr3_aa: CASSSPQVAGGPGEQFF; cdr3_nt: TGTGCCAGCAGCTCCCCCCAGGTCGCGGGAGGGCCGGGTGAGCAGTTCTTC
j_call: TRBJ2-4; d_call: TRBD2; v_call: TRBV27; clone_size: .; cdr3_aa: CASSSDPRDYLAKNIQYF; cdr3_nt: TGTGCCAGCAGTTCCGACCCCCGGGACTACCTAGCCAAAAACATTCAGTACTTC
j_call: TRBJ1-4; d_call: .; v_call: TRBV6-6; clone_size: .; cdr3_aa: CASSYGTYNEKLFF; cdr3_nt: TGTGCCAGCAGTTACGGGACATATAATGAAAAACTGTTTTTT
j_call: TRBJ2-5; d_call: TRBD2; v_call: TRBV11-1; clone_size: few; cdr3_aa: CASSLERGLAGWETQYF; cdr3_nt: TGTGCCAGCAGCTTAGAACGGGGGCTAGCGGGTTGGGAGACCCAGTACTTC
j_call: TRBJ1-1; d_call: TRBD1; v_call: TRBV6-6; clone_size: .; cdr3_aa: CASRRGQGVCEAFF; cdr3_nt: TGTGCCAGCAGACGAGGACAGGGGGTATGTGAAGCTTTCTTT
j_call: TRBJ1-2; d_call: .; v_call: TRBV19; clone_size: .; cdr3_aa: CASSRSLANYGYTF; cdr3_nt: TGTGCCAGTAGTCGATCCCTAGCTAACTATGGCTACACCTTC
j_call: TRBJ1-4; d_call: TRBD1; v_call: TRBV4-1; clone_size: .; cdr3_aa: CASSTEGASVEKLFF; cdr3_nt: TGCGCCAGCAGCACTGAGGGGGCCAGTGTTGAAAAACTGTTTTTT
j_call: TRBJ2-1; d_call: TRBD2; v_call: TRBV7-6; clone_size: .; cdr3_aa: CASSLDSGGQFF; cdr3_nt: TGTGCCAGCAGCTTAGATTCGGGGGGGCAGTTCTTC